This paragraph covers one T cell receptor (beta chain) sequence. As yet, its antigen is unknown. The data stem from a study of shared clonotypes between healthy human individuals. Study-wide context: A couple of women and a few men aged 18 to 49 made up the donors. Regarding the study as a whole: Rarefaction curves obtained for sorted subsets showed sequencing incomplete despite large depth.

CDR1 and CDR2 from the germline V gene are MDHEN and SYDVKM. The V gene lost 6 bases and the J gene lost 4 bases, with 18 bases spanning the gap. The CDR3 runs 16 residues. The authors loaded roughly 180 ng DNA, about 30,000 T cell genomes, into sorted-subset replicate PCRs. Clones were read by immunoSEQ multiplex PCR, and TCRdb kept only the in-frame ones, dropping some. The sample holds around 2.5 million clones; 93% are singletons and the top ten take 0.36%. The material sequenced was naive CD4+ T cells from PBMCs. Regarding subset: CD45RA+ positively selected. This sequence was found in a young man in good health. Some clones in this sample may be carry-over from other donors' samples. The V and J genes are TRBV28 and TRBJ2-2; the D gene is possibly TRBD2 (6 bases). The CDR3 DNA reads as TGTGCCAGCAGCCCAGCCGCCCTAGCGACCACCGGGGAGCTGTTTTTT. Translating gives CASSPAALATTGELFF. The complete variable domain, with remaining parts taken from reference TRBV28 and TRBJ2-2, reads DVKVTQSSRYLVKRTGEKVFLECVQDMDHENMFWYRQDPGLGLRLIYFSYDVKMKEKGDIPEGYSVSREKKERFSLILESASTNQTSMYLCASSPAALATTGELFFGEGSRLTVL.